These 21 T cell receptor beta chains originate from one sample sequenced in a study of blood T cells in healthy people across ages. Sample-barcoded 5' priming and a J-beta primer mix drove a second PCR of about 7 to 11 cycles. A single record per CDR3 protein comes from TCRdb applying MiXCR to the 5' RACE reads. This table holds around 1.7 million distinct CDR3 sequences, over 25% found once. Input material: blood. All receptors come from a woman aged 25-40 years in good health.

This clonotype was seen a single time. The chain employs TRBV5-1 and TRBJ2-7; 12 positions match TRBD1. CDR3 length: 15 amino acids. CDR1 is SGHRS, CDR2 YFSETQ, per germline. After removal of 4 bases from V and 7 bases from J, the junction contained 9 bases not matched to a gene. The CDR3 sequence: CASSRAGQGAGEQYF. The CDR3 DNA is TGCGCCAGCAGCCGTGCGGGACAGGGGGCGGGGGAGCAGTACTTC.

The chain carries TRBV11-2 and TRBJ2-7, with D maybe TRBD1 (8 bases). The CDR3 is 17 residues long. Germline V gene data show CDR1 as SGHAT and CDR2 as FQNNGV. The ends were cut back, 6 bases at V and 2 bases at J, with 23 bases in the middle. The CDR3 DNA sequence: TGTGCCAGCAGGGGAGGGACAGGAGGTTGGACCGCCTACGAGCAGTACTTC. Residues: CASRGGTGGWTAYEQYF.

The rearrangement uses TRBV7-2 and TRBJ2-3; 10 bases fit TRBD2. Germline V gene data show CDR1 as SGHTA and CDR2 as FQGNSA. Germline trimming cut 11 bases from V and 1 base from J; bases unmatched to any gene: 3. The CDR3 runs to 13 residues. The CDR3 nucleotides are TGTGCCGTAACTAGCGGGGGCACAGATACGCAGTATTTT. Translated: CAVTSGGTDTQYF.

This clonotype turned up a few times. V gene TRBV4-3 combines with J gene TRBJ2-1; tentative D call: TRBD2 (5 bases). Germline CDR1 is LGHNA and CDR2 is YSLEER. The CDR3 spans 15 residues. Trimming removed 3 bases at V and 9 bases at J, with 18 bases between. CDR3 amino acids: CASSQEDWSLAEQFF. CDR3 nucleotides: TGCGCCAGCAGCCAGGAAGATTGGAGTCTAGCTGAGCAGTTCTTC.

The table lists this clonotype with a count of one. The rearrangement joins TRBV3-1 to TRBJ2-7; D could derive from TRBD1 or TRBD2 (5 bases each). CDR1 is LGHDT and CDR2 is YNNKEL in the germline V gene (reference sequence). Trimming left V 1 base short and J 2 bases short, with 12 bases between. This CDR3 region has 15 residues. CDR3 DNA sequence: TGTGCCAGCAGCCAAGGCCCCCAGGGAGCCTACGAGCAGTACTTC. Protein: CASSQGPQGAYEQYF.

This clonotype was seen a handful of times. The rearrangement links TRBV12-3 or TRBV12-4 to TRBJ2-7; 8 nucleotides line up with TRBD2. V lost 3 bases and J lost 5; bases outside the gene matches: 9. This CDR3 region has 15 residues. CDR3 sequence reads: CASSFRGGRIHEQYF. The CDR3 DNA is TGTGCCAGCAGTTTTCGGGGCGGGAGGATACACGAGCAGTACTTC.

With regard to this clonotype: Being one base from a much bigger clone, this may be a read error. The chain carries TRBV9 and TRBJ2-5; no clear D gene. The V end lost 10 bases, the J end lost 0 bases, and 13 bases lay between the germline ends. Per the germline V gene, CDR1 is SGDLS and CDR2 is YYNGEE. The CDR3 spans 13 residues. The CDR3 region is CASPPANQETQYF. The CDR3, as DNA: TGTGCCTCCCCCCCGGCGAACCAAGAGACCCAGTACTTC.

This clonotype was counted ten times or more. The chain has TRBV20-1 and TRBJ2-7, with TRBD2 identical over 8 bases. After removal of 3 bases from V and 4 bases from J, the junction contained 11 bases not matched to a gene. Germline lookup yields CDR1 DFQATT and CDR2 SNEGSKA (reference sequence). The CDR3 spans 15 residues. CDR3 in amino acids: CSASLGRGRSYEQYF. The CDR3 bases are TGCAGTGCTAGCCTGGGTCGCGGGAGGTCTTACGAGCAGTACTTC.

The rearrangement uses TRBV4-1 and TRBJ2-2; D is unresolved. V was pared by 1 base and J by 4 bases, with 7 bases between. Germline values: CDR1 MGHRA, CDR2 YSYEKL. The CDR3 has 14 residues. The CDR3 loop reads CASSQGAGTGELFF. In DNA form, the CDR3 reads TGCGCCAGCAGCCAAGGGGCCGGCACCGGGGAGCTGTTTTTT.

The rearrangement uses TRBV5-1 and TRBJ2-7; D unresolved. Germline-derived CDR1 and CDR2 are SGHRS and YFSETQ. This CDR3 is 14 amino acids long. Deletions cut 3 bases from V and 3 bases from J, with 13 bases between. The CDR3 DNA follows: TGCGCCAGCAGCTATGACCTGATGGACTACGAGCAGTACTTC. This gives the protein CASSYDLMDYEQYF.

This clonotype was found a few times. The chain recombines TRBV2 with TRBJ1-5, with 8 bases identical to TRBD1. The CDR3 has 14 amino acids. Trimming cost V 9 bases and J 6 bases; bases outside gene matches: 10. The germline gives CDR1 SNHLY, CDR2 FYNNEI. CDR3 residues: CASRSQGASQPQHF. CDR3 coding DNA: TGTGCCAGTCGTTCCCAGGGGGCGAGTCAGCCCCAGCATTTT.

J is TRBJ1-4 and V is TRBV20-1; TRBD1 matches 8 bases. The V gene's germline CDR1 is DFQATT and CDR2 SNEGSKA (reference sequence). Losses at the gene ends were 0 bases for V and 0 bases for J; bases not matched to a gene: 6. This CDR3 is 17 amino acids long. DNA of the CDR3: TGCAGTGCTAGAGACCCAGGACAGGGCGCAACTAATGAAAAACTGTTTTTT. Its translation: CSARDPGQGATNEKLFF.

The genes are TRBV9 and TRBJ2-3, with D perhaps TRBD1 (7 bases). The germline gives CDR1 SGDLS, CDR2 YYNGEE. V lost 2 bases and J 5 bases, leaving 15 bases between the germline ends. CDR3 length equals 15 residues. In DNA form, the CDR3 reads TGTGCCAGCAGCGTGGAGGGGGCCCCCGGAGATACGCAGTATTTT. It yields the protein CASSVEGAPGDTQYF.

Of note for this clonotype: An end of the junction differs from the germline gene, which may be a read error. The V call is TRBV24-1, the J call TRBJ2-3; D is undetermined. The CDR3 is made up of 16 amino acids. The V gene's germline CDR1 is KGHDR and CDR2 SFDVKD. The CDR3 sequence: CATSDQGRKRTDAQYF. CDR3 DNA sequence: TGTGCCACCAGTGACCAAGGACGGAAACGCACAGATGCGCAGTATTTT.

This chain connects TRBV28 to TRBJ1-6; no reliable D call. The V gene lost 2 bases and the J gene lost 9 bases, with 11 bases spanning the gap. The germline CDR1 and CDR2 sequences are MDHEN and SYDVKM. The CDR3 length is 14 residues. The CDR3 bases are TGTGCCAGCAGTTTAAGGTCGTTAGGTTCACCCCTCCACTTT. Translating gives CASSLRSLGSPLHF.

The chain joins TRBV12-3 or TRBV12-4 to TRBJ2-1, with 7 bases matching TRBD2. Trimming at V came to 7 bases and at J to 0 bases, leaving 9 bases not matched to a gene. The CDR3 sequence is 16 residues long. The CDR3 DNA is TGTGCCAGCAACCCAAGCGGGGTAAGCTCCTACAATGAGCAGTTCTTC. Translation: CASNPSGVSSYNEQFF.

The chain recombines TRBV5-1 with TRBJ2-5; TRBD2 matches 10 bases. Looked up from germline, CDR1 is SGHRS and CDR2 is YFSETQ. V lost 4 bases and J lost 11; bases outside the gene matches: 17. The CDR3 loop spans 16 amino acids. The CDR3 DNA is TGCGCCAGCAGCCGGGGCGCTAGCGGGAGTAACAATGAGCAGTACTTC. Amino acid sequence: CASSRGASGSNNEQYF.

CDR3 nucleotides: TGTGCCAGCAGCGGCGGGACTAGTAGCACCGGGGAGCTGTTTTTT. Amino acid sequence: CASSGGTSSTGELFF. J is TRBJ2-2 and V is TRBV7-2; 8 bases are shared with TRBD2. CDR3 length equals 15 residues. The J segment lost 4 bases and the V segment lost 5 bases, leaving 6 bases of the junction unmatched. CDR1 is SGHTA and CDR2 is FQGNSA in the germline V gene.

The chain links TRBV7-2 to TRBJ2-2; TRBD2 agrees at 10 bases. The CDR3 runs 16 residues. Germline CDR1 and CDR2: SGHTA and FQGNSA. Trimming at V came to 4 bases and at J to 1 base, leaving 3 bases not matched to a gene. The CDR3: CASSYLAGGNTGELFF. The CDR3 bases are TGTGCCAGCAGCTACTTAGCGGGAGGGAACACCGGGGAGCTGTTTTTT. Combining the CDR3 with reference TRBV7-2 and TRBJ2-2 gives the whole variable domain GAGVSQSPSNKVTEKGKDVELRCDPISGHTALYWYRQSLGQGLEFLIYFQGNSAPDKSGLPSDRFSAERTGGSVSTLTIQRTQQEDSAVYLCASSYLAGGNTGELFFGEGSRLTVL.

Concerning this clonotype: This may come from a read error, since a much larger clone is one base off. The chain uses TRBV10-3 and TRBJ2-4, with D perhaps TRBD2 (7 bases). Germline V lookup: CDR1 ENHRY, CDR2 SYGVKD. This CDR3 spans 11 amino acids. Trimming cost V 10 bases and J 13 bases, with 17 bases left between them. The CDR3 reads CATRGDNEQYF. The CDR3 DNA is TGTGCCACCCGGGGGGACAATGAGCAGTACTTC.

This clonotype has ten or more counts. This chain uses TRBV7-2 with TRBJ2-5; possibly TRBD2 for D (7 bases). The assigned J gene may be wrong: the sequence end matches TRBJ2-7 better. The CDR3 length is 16 residues. The V gene's germline CDR1 is SGHTA and CDR2 FQGNSA. The CDR3 DNA follows: TGTGCCAGCAGCTTAGCCGGCGTGAGCGGGACATACGAGCAGTACTTC. It translates to CASSLAGVSGTYEQYF.